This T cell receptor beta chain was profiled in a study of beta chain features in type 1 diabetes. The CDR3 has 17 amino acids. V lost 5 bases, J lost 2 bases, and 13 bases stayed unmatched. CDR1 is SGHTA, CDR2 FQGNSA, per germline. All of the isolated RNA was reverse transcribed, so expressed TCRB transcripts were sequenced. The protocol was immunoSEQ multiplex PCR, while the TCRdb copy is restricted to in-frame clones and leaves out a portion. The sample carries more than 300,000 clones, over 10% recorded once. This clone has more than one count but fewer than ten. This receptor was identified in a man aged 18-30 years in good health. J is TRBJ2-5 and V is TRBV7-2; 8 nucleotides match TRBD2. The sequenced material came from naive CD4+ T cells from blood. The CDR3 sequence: CASSPGTRGRGQETQYF. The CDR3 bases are TGTGCCAGCAGCCCCGGGACTAGGGGACGGGGGCAAGAGACCCAGTACTTC.